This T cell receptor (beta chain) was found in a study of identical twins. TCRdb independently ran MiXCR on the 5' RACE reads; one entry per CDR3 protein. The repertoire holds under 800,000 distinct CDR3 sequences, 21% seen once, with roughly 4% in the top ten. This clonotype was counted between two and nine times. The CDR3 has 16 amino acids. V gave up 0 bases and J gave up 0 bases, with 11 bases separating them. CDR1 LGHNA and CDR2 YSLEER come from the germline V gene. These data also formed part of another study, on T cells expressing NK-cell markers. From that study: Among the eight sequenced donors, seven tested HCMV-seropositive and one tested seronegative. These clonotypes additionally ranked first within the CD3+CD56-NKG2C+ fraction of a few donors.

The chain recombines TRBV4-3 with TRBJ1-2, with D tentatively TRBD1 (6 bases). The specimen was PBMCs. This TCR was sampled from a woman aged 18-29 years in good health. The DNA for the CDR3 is TGCGCCAGCAGCCAAGATATAAGGGGGACTAACTATGGCTACACCTTC. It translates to CASSQDIRGTNYGYTF.